What follows describes a single TCR beta chain. The data are from a study of CD8 T cells in Susac syndrome. Each multiple sclerosis control was a treatment-naive patient with relapsing-remitting disease that was either stable or active. TEMRA cells were FACS-enriched, with CD8+ and CD4+ T cells isolated negatively. Reverse transcription used roughly 0.5 to 1 ug RNA and random hexamers. A single record per CDR3 protein comes from TCRdb applying MiXCR to the immunoSEQ multiplex PCR reads. In the table there are some 130,000 distinct CDR3 sequences, approximately 94% of which are singletons. Germline-derived CDR1 and CDR2 are SNHLY and FYNNEI. With 7 bases clipped from V and 3 bases from J, the junction kept 9 bases outside the gene matches. This CDR3 spans 15 amino acids.

Sequenced sample: CD4+ T cells from PBMCs. V gene TRBV2 combines with J gene TRBJ2-3, with 8 bases fitting TRBD1. The TCR comes from a human donor with multiple sclerosis. In DNA, the CDR3 is TGTGCCAGCAAAAGGCGGACAGGGCGAACAGATACGCAGTATTTT. It yields the protein CASKRRTGRTDTQYF.